These T cell receptor beta chains were read from a single sample in a study of lymphopenia after photon versus proton radiotherapy. Clones were read by immunoSEQ multiplex PCR, and TCRdb kept only the in-frame ones, dropping some. Among about 16,000 clones listed, around 84% were seen once. Sequenced material: peripheral blood, taken from a patient treated with proton-based radiotherapy. These receptors were taken from a man in his sixties or seventies with pancreatic cancer. Each CDR3 is given with its conserved first and last residue. A D gene is named only where the DNA matches it firmly. Size values are once, few and many counts, or a class for expanded clones, and some rows have none.

20	TRBV5-3	TRBJ2-4	NA	NA	CARSPGTASEKAKSKNIQYF	TGTGCCAGAAGCCCCGGGACGGCGTCCGAGAAGGCCAAATCCAAAAACATTCAGTACTTC
14	TRBV5-1	TRBJ2-7	NA	TRBD1	CASSLESGDRGQYF	TGCGCCAGCAGCTTGGAATCGGGAGACAGGGGGCAGTACTTC
14	TRBV6-6	TRBJ1-2	NA	NA	CASSSTPGLDGYTF	TGTGCCAGCAGTTCCACACCAGGACTAGATGGCTACACCTTC
14	TRBV6-1	TRBJ1-4	NA	NA	CASSERVEGEKLFF	TGTGCCAGCAGTGAAAGGGTGGAGGGTGAAAAACTGTTTTTT
14	TRBV4-2	TRBJ1-1	few	NA	CASSQDLTGFEAFF	TGTGCCAGCAGCCAAGATCTCACAGGGTTTGAAGCTTTCTTT
13	TRBV18	TRBJ2-1	NA	NA	CASSPQAENEQFF	TGTGCCAGCTCACCTCAGGCGGAGAATGAGCAGTTCTTC
15	TRBV6-1	TRBJ1-2	NA	TRBD1	CASSEAVGGGYGYTF	TGTGCCAGCAGTGAAGCCGTAGGGGGCGGCTATGGCTACACCTTC
14	TRBV4-2	TRBJ1-2	NA	NA	CASSQVGGTYGYTF	TGTGCCAGCAGCCAAGTCGGCGGAACTTATGGCTACACCTTC
15	TRBV27	TRBJ2-2	NA	NA	CASSFSDSKTGELFF	TGTGCCAGCAGTTTCTCGGACAGCAAAACCGGGGAGCTGTTTTTT
15	TRBV25-1	TRBJ1-2	NA	NA	CASSDDPGANYGYTF	TGTGCCAGCAGTGATGACCCAGGAGCTAACTATGGCTACACCTTC
13	TRBV30	TRBJ1-2	NA	TRBD1	CAWSVHRGGGYTF	TGTGCCTGGAGTGTACACAGGGGAGGAGGCTACACCTTC
15	TRBV7-8	TRBJ1-5	NA	NA	CASNYGQRGNQPQHF	TGTGCCAGCAACTACGGACAGAGGGGCAATCAGCCCCAGCATTTT
14	TRBV6-1	TRBJ2-7	NA	TRBD1	CASSPRGPIYEQYF	TGTGCCAGCAGCCCCAGGGGGCCTATTTACGAGCAGTACTTC
14	TRBV6-5	TRBJ1-5	NA	NA	CASSIRGSNQPQHF	TGTGCCAGCAGTATCAGGGGTAGCAATCAGCCCCAGCATTTT
16	TRBV10-3	TRBJ1-1	NA	TRBD1	CAISATGEWGNTEAFF	TGTGCCATCAGTGCTACAGGGGAATGGGGGAACACTGAAGCTTTCTTT
14	TRBV30	TRBJ1-4	NA	NA	CAWSRSGGEEKLFF	TGTGCCTGGAGTAGGTCCGGGGGCGAAGAAAAACTGTTTTTT
16	TRBV7-3	TRBJ1-1	NA	TRBD1	CASSRAGTGGIGEAFF	TGTGCCAGCAGCCGGGCCGGGACAGGGGGCATCGGTGAAGCTTTCTTT
14	TRBV7-9	TRBJ2-7	NA	NA	CASSLGIGTREQYF	TGTGCCAGCAGCTTAGGTATTGGTACGAGGGAGCAGTACTTC
12	TRBV10-2	TRBJ1-1	NA	NA	CASRDTAFEAFF	TGCGCCAGCAGGGATACAGCCTTCGAAGCTTTCTTT
15	TRBV10-2	TRBJ2-2	NA	NA	CASSEFRANTGELFF	TGCGCCAGCAGTGAGTTCCGCGCGAACACCGGGGAGCTGTTTTTT
17	TRBV9	TRBJ1-2	NA	TRBD1	CASSVAGQGIWMDGYTF	TGTGCCAGCAGCGTAGCGGGACAGGGGATCTGGATGGATGGCTACACCTTC
16	TRBV7-2	TRBJ1-1	NA	TRBD1	CASSLRTGRVNTEAFF	TGTGCCAGCAGCTTAAGGACAGGGAGAGTGAACACTGAAGCTTTCTTT
13	TRBV9	TRBJ1-1	NA	NA	CASSRGGDTEAFF	TGTGCCAGCAGCCGAGGGGGTGACACTGAAGCTTTCTTT
16	TRBV29-1	TRBJ2-1	NA	NA	CSVRPWRESSYNEQFF	TGCAGCGTTCGCCCGTGGCGGGAAAGCTCCTACAATGAGCAGTTCTTC
14	TRBV2	TRBJ1-3	NA	NA	CASSVKGRGNTIYF	TGTGCCAGCAGTGTCAAGGGAAGGGGAAACACCATATATTTT